The 25 T cell receptor beta chains reported below all come from one sample, sequenced in a study of T-cell memory formation after mild COVID-19. TCRdb re-analysed the 5' RACE reads in MiXCR, keeping a single row per CDR3 protein. The data hold about 560,000 distinct CDR3 sequences, with less than 25% observed a single time. Sequencing was carried out using PBMCs or a T cell subset sorted from them (not recorded which). These receptors all stem from an adult woman who had mild COVID-19 (a few samples of this study predate the infection). Cell type and time point are not known.

This chain connects TRBV5-6 to TRBJ1-2; 7 nucleotides agree with TRBD1. The germline gives CDR1 SGHDT, CDR2 YYEEEE. V trimming: 1 base; J trimming: 6 bases; junction bases outside the gene matches: 6. The CDR3 has 14 amino acids. The CDR3 loop reads CASSLMTGFHGYTF. CDR3 bases: TGTGCCAGCAGCTTGATGACAGGGTTCCATGGCTACACCTTC.

The chain recombines TRBV18 with TRBJ1-1, with TRBD1 identical over 7 bases. CDR3 size: 12 residues. Germline assignment: CDR1 KGHSH and CDR2 LQKENI. Unmatched junction bases numbered 6, after V lost 6 bases and J lost 8 bases. CDR3 DNA sequence: TGTGCCAGCTCGCGTCCAGGGGGAGAAGCTTTCTTT. Translation: CASSRPGGEAFF.

The chain combines TRBV4-2 with TRBJ2-7; unclear D gene. The CDR3 extends over 14 amino acids. Germline-derived CDR1 and CDR2 are LGHNA and YNFKEQ. V was trimmed by 1 base and J by 3 bases, leaving 10 bases between them. The CDR3 loop reads CASSQGPRFYEQYF. CDR3 nucleotide sequence: TGTGCCAGCAGCCAAGGGCCCCGGTTCTACGAGCAGTACTTC.

This clonotype was picked up a small number of times. The V and J genes are TRBV7-2 and TRBJ2-7, with D possibly TRBD1 on 6 matching bases. This CDR3 has 13 amino acids. Germline CDR1 and CDR2: SGHTA and FQGNSA. With 3 bases removed from V and 3 bases from J, the gap between germline ends came to 9 bases. CDR3 sequence (DNA): TGTGCCAGCAGCTTGGGACACTACTACGAGCAGTACTTC. Amino acids: CASSLGHYYEQYF. The entire variable domain, with the rest obtained from reference TRBV7-2 and TRBJ2-7, is as follows: GAGVSQSPSNKVTEKGKDVELRCDPISGHTALYWYRQSLGQGLEFLIYFQGNSAPDKSGLPSDRFSAERTGGSVSTLTIQRTQQEDSAVYLCASSLGHYYEQYFGPGTRLTVT.

This chain joins TRBV11-2 and TRBJ2-5; D gene unclear. Looked up from germline, CDR1 is SGHAT and CDR2 is FQNNGV. The CDR3 extends over 13 amino acids. V gave up 5 bases and J gave up 5 bases, with 12 bases separating them. The CDR3 DNA is TGTGCCAGCAGCCATAGCCTATTTGAGACCCAGTACTTC. It translates to CASSHSLFETQYF.

The rearrangement uses TRBV5-1 and TRBJ2-3, with D possibly being TRBD1 (6 bases). This CDR3 spans 16 amino acids. The V gene lost 1 base and the J gene lost 2 bases, with 14 bases spanning the gap. Germline V CDR1 and CDR2: SGHRS, YFSETQ. This CDR3 is CASSLYRDTTTDTQYF. Here the CDR3 DNA reads TGCGCCAGCAGCTTGTACCGGGACACCACCACAGATACGCAGTATTTT. Filled out from reference TRBV5-1 and TRBJ2-3, the complete variable domain reads KAGVTQTPRYLIKTRGQQVTLSCSPISGHRSVSWYQQTPGQGLQFLFEYFSETQRNKGNFPGRFSGRQFSNSRSEMNVSTLELGDSALYLCASSLYRDTTTDTQYFGPGTRLTVL.

This clonotype was counted a few times. The CDR3 region is CASIPLAFF. For the CDR3, the DNA is TGTGCCAGCATTCCTCTAGCTTTCTTT. The rearrangement uses TRBV7-3 and TRBJ1-1, with D hard to call. Germline V CDR1 and CDR2: SGHTA, FQGTGA. The CDR3 is 9 amino acids. Trimming took off 7 bases at V and 10 bases at J, with 7 bases between the two ends.

This clonotype was seen only once. The rearrangement joins TRBV5-4 to TRBJ2-3, with TRBD2 matching over 7 bases. J gave up 0 bases and V 3 bases, and 13 bases lay outside the gene matches. CDR3 length: 18 amino acids. CDR1 and CDR2 from the germline V gene are SGHNT and YYREEE (reference sequence). The CDR3 loop is CASSSGGVAGRSTDTQYF. The CDR3 DNA follows: TGTGCCAGCAGCTCGGGGGGTGTGGCGGGACGTAGCACAGATACGCAGTATTTT.

This clonotype appeared a few times. The chain couples TRBV7-9 to TRBJ1-1; D unclear. Looked up from germline, CDR1 is SEHNR and CDR2 is FQNEAQ (reference sequence). The CDR3 contains 15 residues. Trimming left V 5 bases short and J 3 bases short, with 16 bases between. The CDR3 loop is CASSPPAGPYTEAFF. The CDR3 DNA sequence: TGTGCCAGCAGCCCTCCCGCAGGACCTTACACTGAAGCTTTCTTT.

This chain connects TRBV4-1 to TRBJ2-7; 9 bases match TRBD1. Per germline, CDR1 MGHRA and CDR2 YSYEKL. The CDR3 sequence is 16 residues long. With 0 bases clipped from V and 2 bases from J, the junction kept 5 bases outside the gene matches. The CDR3 DNA reads TGCGCCAGCAGCCAAGACGACCGGGACAGGGCCTACGAGCAGTACTTC. Protein product: CASSQDDRDRAYEQYF.

In this sample, this clonotype turned up a few times. The rearrangement uses TRBV7-8 and TRBJ1-1; the D gene is possibly TRBD1 (5 bases). This CDR3 is 17 amino acids long. Looked up from germline, CDR1 is SGHVS and CDR2 is FQNEAQ. V was shortened by 2 bases and J by 0 bases, with 16 bases between the two germline ends. The CDR3 spells CASSLKWSGYMNTEAFF. Here the CDR3 DNA reads TGTGCCAGCAGCTTAAAGTGGTCAGGGTACATGAACACTGAAGCTTTCTTT.

The chain carries TRBV24-1 and TRBJ2-2; either TRBD1 or TRBD2 may supply D (5 bases each). V was shortened by 4 bases and J by 6 bases, with 17 bases between the two germline ends. Germline V CDR1 and CDR2: KGHDR, SFDVKD. This CDR3 contains 16 residues. CDR3 residues: CATSDTGTTPPGELFF. CDR3 DNA: TGTGCCACCAGTGACACCGGGACCACGCCACCCGGGGAGCTGTTTTTT.

The chain employs TRBV3-1 and TRBJ2-7; 7 positions agree with TRBD2. Germline CDR1 reads LGHDT; CDR2 reads YNNKEL (reference sequence). V lost 3 bases, J lost 0 bases, and 8 bases stayed unmatched. This CDR3 comprises 16 residues. Here the CDR3 DNA reads TGTGCCAGCAGCCACGGGGGAGGGCCGAGCTCCTACGAGCAGTACTTC. This encodes CASSHGGGPSSYEQYF.

The sample holds a few counts of this clonotype. V and J are TRBV9 and TRBJ1-1; no clear D gene. Germline V gives CDR1 SGDLS, CDR2 YYNGEE. CDR3 size: 14 residues. The V gene lost 0 bases and the J gene lost 1 base, with 7 bases spanning the gap. The CDR3 region has the DNA TGTGCCAGCAGCGTAGCCCCGGGGAACACTGAAGCTTTCTTT. Translation: CASSVAPGNTEAFF.

The sample holds a few counts of this clonotype. This rearrangement joins TRBV7-8 to TRBJ2-3; D possibly corresponds to TRBD2 (5 bases). Between the trimmed V and J ends, which lost 5 bases and 4 bases, there was a span of 13 bases. The CDR3 contains 14 residues. From germline, CDR1 is SGHVS and CDR2 FQNEAQ. The CDR3 nucleotides read TGTGCCAGCAGCATACTAGAGTCCGCAGATACGCAGTATTTT. It codes for CASSILESADTQYF.

This clonotype was seen more than once but under ten times. The chain is built from TRBV7-3 and TRBJ2-3, with D perhaps TRBD1 (6 bases). The CDR3 totals 15 residues. Germline V gives CDR1 SGHTA, CDR2 FQGTGA. Trimming cost V 5 bases and J 3 bases, with 15 bases left between them. The CDR3 reads CASSTNGGPTDTQYF. The CDR3 coding sequence is TGTGCCAGCAGCACGAATGGGGGCCCTACAGATACGCAGTATTTT.

The genes are TRBV12-3 or TRBV12-4 and TRBJ2-7; no clear D. V was shortened by 2 bases and J by 0 bases, with 8 bases between the two germline ends. This CDR3 comprises 14 residues. Written as DNA, the CDR3 is TGTGCCAGCAGTTTAACTACCACCTCCTACGAGCAGTACTTC. Amino acids: CASSLTTTSYEQYF.

This clonotype was seen a handful of times. The chain is built from TRBV7-9 and TRBJ1-6, with D hard to call. Germline-derived CDR1 and CDR2 are SEHNR and FQNEAQ (reference sequence). This CDR3 spans 13 amino acids. With 5 bases removed from V and 10 bases from J, the gap between germline ends came to 12 bases. CDR3 coding DNA: TGTGCCAGCAGCCGAATTCTGGGGTCACCCCTCCACTTT. Protein product: CASSRILGSPLHF.

The DNA of the CDR3 is TGTGCCAGCTCACCAGAATCAACTGAAGCTTTCTTT. Translated, it gives CASSPESTEAFF. The chain is built from TRBV18 and TRBJ1-1; D not certain. Germline CDR1 KGHSH, CDR2 LQKENI. The CDR3 spans 12 residues. Trimming took off 2 bases at V and 5 bases at J, with 6 bases between the two ends.

This chain uses TRBV7-7 with TRBJ2-1; possibly TRBD1 for D (5 bases). CDR1 is SSHAT and CDR2 is FNYEAQ in the germline V gene (reference sequence). The ends were cut back, 5 bases at V and 10 bases at J, with 12 bases in the middle. The CDR3 runs to 12 residues. CDR3 DNA: TGTGCCAGCAGCGCGGACATGGGGGAGCAGTTCTTC. It yields the protein CASSADMGEQFF. Full variable domain (missing parts from reference TRBV7-7 and TRBJ2-1): GAGVSQSPRYKVTKRGQDVTLRCDPISSHATLYWYQQALGQGPEFLTYFNYEAQPDKSGLPSDRFSAERPEGSISTLTIQRTEQRDSAMYRCASSADMGEQFFGPGTRLTVL.

The CDR3 region is CASSPFLAGAPNEQFF. Written as DNA, the CDR3 is TGTGCCAGCAGCCCCTTCCTGGCGGGAGCGCCCAATGAGCAGTTCTTC. The rearrangement joins TRBV6-5 to TRBJ2-1, with TRBD2 matching 7 bases. This CDR3 region has 16 residues. Germline CDR1 is MNHEY and CDR2 is SVGAGI. The J segment lost 6 bases and the V segment lost 6 bases, leaving 14 bases of the junction unmatched.

This clonotype has only one observation. This sequence joins TRBV6-6 and TRBJ1-1; the D gene is possibly TRBD1 (6 bases). V was pared by 2 bases and J by 4 bases, with 11 bases between. There are 14 residues in the CDR3. CDR1 is MNHNY and CDR2 is SVGAGI in the germline V gene (reference sequence). The CDR3: CASSYDGGRTEAFF. CDR3 coding DNA: TGTGCCAGCAGTTACGATGGGGGGCGCACTGAAGCTTTCTTT.

The chain is built from TRBV4-3 and TRBJ1-2, with D uncertain. Trimming shortened V by 4 bases and J by 2 bases, and 20 bases separated the two germline ends. CDR3 length: 17 amino acids. Germline V gene lookup returns CDR1 LGHNA and CDR2 YSLEER. CDR3 protein: CASSPESPAAGNYGYTF. CDR3 sequence (DNA): TGCGCCAGCAGCCCGGAATCCCCGGCGGCAGGAAACTATGGCTACACCTTC.

There are a few counts of this clonotype. The chain combines TRBV7-9 with TRBJ2-7; TRBD2 might be the D (5 bases). CDR1 is SEHNR, CDR2 FQNEAQ, per germline (reference sequence). This CDR3 is built from 14 residues. V shed 8 bases and J shed 5 bases, with 19 bases lying between them. The CDR3 reads CASRAVGAGHEQYF. The DNA for the CDR3 is TGTGCCAGCCGAGCCGTTGGTGCGGGCCACGAGCAGTACTTC.

This clonotype was detected only a few times. The J gene is TRBJ2-7, the V gene TRBV7-2; no definite D call. The V gene's germline CDR1 is SGHTA and CDR2 FQGNSA. The CDR3 loop spans 14 amino acids. V lost 3 bases and J 6 bases, leaving 15 bases between the germline ends. The CDR3 coding sequence is TGTGCCAGCAGCTTGACTCGCCAGCCACCCGAGCAGTACTTC. Translation: CASSLTRQPPEQYF.